This TCR beta chain derives from a study of blood T cell repertoires in COVID-19. Study in general: Nucleic acid was either cDNA or gDNA, and it came from T cells, B-cell-depleted T cells, or PBMCs.

TCRdb's copy holds only in-frame clones and misses some; the assay was immunoSEQ multiplex PCR. The top ten clones hold more than 2% of a sample with 100,000 to 150,000 clones, roughly 88% of them seen once. This CDR3 is 11 amino acids long. Germline values: CDR1 DFQATT, CDR2 SNEGSKA (reference sequence). The ends were cut back, 6 bases at V and 5 bases at J, with 10 bases in the middle. The clonotype originates from a man aged 65 to 85 with active COVID-19. The sequencing sample was made of peripheral blood. V gene TRBV20-1 combines with J gene TRBJ1-2; D is unclear. CDR3: CSAWTEYGYTF. The CDR3 DNA is TGCAGTGCCTGGACTGAGTATGGCTACACCTTC.